This entry is about one T cell receptor (beta chain). The TCR beta library used iRepertoire HTBI primers with Arm-PCR amplification of CDR3. Original processing notes: The identification of approximately 62 TRBV and roughly 14 TRBJ segments was made across samples. Via MiXCR, TCRdb re-called the multiplex PCR reads, giving one row per CDR3 protein. TCRdb's processing, not the authors', yielded these V and J calls. The sample has over 500,000 distinct CDR3 sequences; roughly 15% are singletons. The data were taken from a study of regulatory T cells in long-lasting Graves disease. Specified time point: newly diagnosed GD, antithyroid drugs for less than 3 months. With RNA extracted from PBMCs as input, the TCR library was made. Nine milliliters of peripheral blood went into EDTA tubes. The CDR3 extends over 18 amino acids. V was cut by 2 bases and J by 3 bases, with 17 bases left in between. Germline V CDR1 and CDR2: MNHEY, SVGAGI.

These sequences were also reported in another study, on T cells in Graves' hyperthyroidism and ophthalmopathy. From that paper: During a first-round RT-PCR of the TCR CDR3, the HTBI primer set was used. Researchers report that a 13 V-J model separated ophthalmopathy from stable hyperthyroidism.

This clonotype originated in a woman in her 30s with Graves disease. Sequences were derived from peripheral blood mononuclear cells (PBMCs), sampled at new diagnosis, from a patient treated with antithyroid drugs. The V and J genes are TRBV6-5 and TRBJ2-6; possibly TRBD1 for D (6 bases). CDR3 nucleotides: TGTGCCAGCAGTTACGTGTTGGACAGCAGGGATGGGGCCAACGTCCTGACTTTC. It is translated as CASSYVLDSRDGANVLTF.